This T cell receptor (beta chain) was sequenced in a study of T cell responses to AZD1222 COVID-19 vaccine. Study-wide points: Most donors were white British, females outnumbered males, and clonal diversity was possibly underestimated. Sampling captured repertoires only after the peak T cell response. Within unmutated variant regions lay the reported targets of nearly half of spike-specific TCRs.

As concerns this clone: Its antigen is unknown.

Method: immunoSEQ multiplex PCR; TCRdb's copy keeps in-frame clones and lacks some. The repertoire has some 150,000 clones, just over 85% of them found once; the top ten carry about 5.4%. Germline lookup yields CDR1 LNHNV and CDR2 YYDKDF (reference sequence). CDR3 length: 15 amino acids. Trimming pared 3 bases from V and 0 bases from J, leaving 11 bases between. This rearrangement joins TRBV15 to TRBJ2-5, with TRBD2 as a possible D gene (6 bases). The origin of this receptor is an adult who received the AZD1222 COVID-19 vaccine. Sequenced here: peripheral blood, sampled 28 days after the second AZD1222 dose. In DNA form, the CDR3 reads TGTGCCACCAGCAGGCGGGACCGATACCAAGAGACCCAGTACTTC. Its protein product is CATSRRDRYQETQYF. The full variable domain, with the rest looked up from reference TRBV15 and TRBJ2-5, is DAMVIQNPRYQVTQFGKPVTLSCSQTLNHNVMYWYQQKSSQAPKLLFHYYDKDFNNEADTPDNFQSRRPNTSFCFLDIRSPGLGDTAMYLCATSRRDRYQETQYFGPGTRLLVL.